Listed here is a single T cell receptor (beta chain). Its antigen is undetermined. Repertoires were generated with immunoSEQ multiplex PCR, while TCRdb's copy carries only in-frame clones and drops some. The sample gives fewer than 30,000 clones, around 86% of which show up once; 6.3% is in the top ten. This entry is derived from a study of T cells after posttransplantation cyclophosphamide. Study-level findings and limits: Later post-transplant blood repertoires were often dominated by donor CD8+ memory clones.

The V and J ends lost 2 bases and 7 bases, in that order; junction bases with no gene match: 3. Germline V lookup: CDR1 SEHNR, CDR2 FQNEAQ (reference sequence). The CDR3 spans 13 residues. The chain carries TRBV7-9 and TRBJ1-2; 8 bases fit TRBD1. This receptor was taken from an older woman with a blood cancer, CMV-positive, and with a related stem cell donor. Sequenced: PBMCs. The CDR3 is CASSLSDRGGYTF. CDR3 coding DNA: TGTGCCAGCAGCTTAAGTGACAGGGGTGGCTACACCTTC.